These T cell receptor beta chains were read from a single sample in a study of blood T cells in healthy people across ages. One entry per CDR3 protein, called by TCRdb with MiXCR from the 5' RACE reads. Here the sample spans 780,000 or so distinct CDR3 sequences, roughly three fifths being singletons. Sequenced material: blood. These receptor sequences come from a man aged 35-49 years in good health. Both conserved end residues are part of each CDR3. D genes are given only for firm matches. Only part of the rows carry a size: once, few, many, or a class if the clone is expanded.

>-|TRBJ1-6|few|TRBV7-9|15
TGTGCCAGCAGCTTAGTATCCAGGGAGAATTCACCCCTCCACTTT
CASSLVSRENSPLHF
>TRBD2|TRBJ2-7|few|TRBV20-1|13
TGCAGTGCTCCGGGACTAGCGGAATACGAGCAGTACTTC
CSAPGLAEYEQYF
>-|TRBJ2-2|-|TRBV24-1|16
TGTGCCACCAGTGATCACAGGGTATCCGACACCGGGGAGCTGTTTTTT
CATSDHRVSDTGELFF
>TRBD2|TRBJ2-2|-|TRBV4-3|12
TGCGCCAGCAGCCAAGGCAGCGGGAAGCTGTTTTTT
CASSQGSGKLFF
>TRBD1|TRBJ2-6|few|TRBV29-1|16
TGCAGCGTTGGGGACAGGGAGAGCTCTGGGGCCAACGTCCTGACTTTC
CSVGDRESSGANVLTF
>TRBD2|TRBJ2-7|-|TRBV28|16
TGTGCCAGCAGTTCCCCGATACTAGCGGGGACCAACGAGCAGTACTTC
CASSSPILAGTNEQYF
>TRBD1|TRBJ1-5|-|TRBV7-2|16
TGTGCCAGCAGCTTAGGACAGGGAAGGATGGGTCAGCCCCAGCATTTT
CASSLGQGRMGQPQHF
>-|TRBJ2-1|-|TRBV6-2/TRBV6-3|15
TGTGCCACCAACCGCCTCAGAGCAGGTCCAAATGAGCAGTTCTTC
CATNRLRAGPNEQFF
>-|TRBJ1-2|few|TRBV29-1|13
TGCAGCGTTGAACCCCCGGGGACCTATGGCTACACCTTC
CSVEPPGTYGYTF
>TRBD1|TRBJ2-5|-|TRBV28|15
TGTGCCACCCACAGGGGGACAGTAGGCCAAGAGACCCAGTACTTC
CATHRGTVGQETQYF
>-|TRBJ1-1|-|TRBV7-6|12
TGTGCCAGCAGCCTCTATAACACTGAAGCTTTCTTT
CASSLYNTEAFF
>TRBD2|TRBJ2-3|-|TRBV10-3|14
TGTGCCATCAGCTCTAGCGGGGGGACAGATACGCAGTATTTT
CAISSSGGTDTQYF
>TRBD1|TRBJ2-1|many|TRBV28|15
TGTGCCAGCAGTCCTCGGACAGGGAAGGTCAATGAGCAGTTCTTC
CASSPRTGKVNEQFF
>TRBD1|TRBJ2-7|-|TRBV20-1|14
TGCAGTGCTAGAGATCTGGACAGGGGCTACGAGCAGTACTTC
CSARDLDRGYEQYF
>-|TRBJ1-5|-|TRBV6-5|15
TGTGCCAGCAGTTACTCGGCTCGGAGCAATCAGCCCCAGCATTTT
CASSYSARSNQPQHF
>TRBD1|TRBJ1-2|-|TRBV6-6|14
TGTGCCAGCAGTCGACAGGGTCTGAACTATGGCTACACCTTC
CASSRQGLNYGYTF
>-|TRBJ2-1|-|TRBV12-3/TRBV12-4|14
TGTGCCAGCAGGGGCAGGAGCTCCTACAATGAGCAGTTCTTC
CASRGRSSYNEQFF
>-|TRBJ2-1|-|TRBV20-1|13
TGCAGTGCTAGAGTGGCTACCCACAATGAGCAGTTCTTC
CSARVATHNEQFF
>TRBD1|TRBJ2-7|-|TRBV7-9|15
TGTGCCAGCAGCGGTGACAGGGTCCGTCCCTACGAGCAGTACTTC
CASSGDRVRPYEQYF
>-|TRBJ1-6|-|TRBV3-1|18
TGTGCCAGCAGCCAAGATGAGGGAGCAGTCTCCTATAATTCACCCCTCCACTTT
CASSQDEGAVSYNSPLHF
>-|TRBJ1-3|once|TRBV2|18
TGTGCCAGCAGTGCGGCGCGTGGAGGGGTTAACTCTGGAAACACCATATATTTT
CASSAARGGVNSGNTIYF
>-|TRBJ2-5|-|TRBV12-3/TRBV12-4|15
TGTGCCAGCAGTACCCCGGGCAGGGGACAAGAGACCCAGTACTTC
CASSTPGRGQETQYF
>-|TRBJ2-3|few|TRBV18|16
TGTGCCAGCTCACCGCCCGGGACCAGGAGCACAGATACGCAGTATTTT
CASSPPGTRSTDTQYF
>-|TRBJ2-1|-|TRBV6-5|14
TGTGCCAGCAGTAGTGGCGGGCCCACCAATGAGCAGTTCTTC
CASSSGGPTNEQFF
>TRBD1|TRBJ1-2|few|TRBV20-1|16
TGCAGTGCTAGAGGCGACGGGGACAGGGCTGCGTATGGCTACACCTTC
CSARGDGDRAAYGYTF
>-|TRBJ1-5|-|TRBV7-9|14
TGTGCCAGCAGCTTGAACGGGGGTTTTCAGCCCCAGCATTTT
CASSLNGGFQPQHF
>TRBD1|TRBJ1-6|-|TRBV5-1|15
TGCGCCAGCAGCAGAGCCGGGACAGGGAATTCACCCCCCCACTTT
CASSRAGTGNSPPHF
>TRBD2|TRBJ2-5|-|TRBV20-1|15
TGCAGTGCTGGTGTTAGCGGGGGCGTGGGGGAGACCCAGTACTTC
CSAGVSGGVGETQYF
>-|TRBJ2-2|-|TRBV3-1|16
TGTGCCAGCAGCCAAGGGGACTGGGGCGGTGCCGGGGAGCTGTTTTTT
CASSQGDWGGAGELFF
>TRBD2|TRBJ2-3|-|TRBV20-1|14
TGCAGTGCTACACTAGCGGGAAACACAGATACGCAGTATTTT
CSATLAGNTDTQYF
>-|TRBJ2-7|once|TRBV6-1|10
TGTGCCAGCCCGACCTACGAGCAGTACTTC
CASPTYEQYF
>TRBD1|TRBJ2-5|-|TRBV6-5|14
TGTGCCAGCCAAGGACAGGGGAGTTCAGAGACCCAGTACTTC
CASQGQGSSETQYF
>-|TRBJ2-6|few|TRBV6-5|13
TGTGCCACTACCGTCCCTGGGGCCAACGTCCTGACTTTC
CATTVPGANVLTF
>-|TRBJ2-5|-|TRBV4-2|13
TGTGCCAGCAGCCAAGAAGGGATTGAGACCCAGTACTTC
CASSQEGIETQYF
>-|TRBJ2-1|-|TRBV5-1|15
TGCGCCAGCAGCGGTGAGGGAAATAGCCGGGCCGAGCAGTTCTTC
CASSGEGNSRAEQFF
>TRBD2|TRBJ2-1|-|TRBV20-1|15
TGCAGCCGAGACTTACAAGCGGGACTCTACAATGAGCAGTTCTTC
CSRDLQAGLYNEQFF
>-|TRBJ2-7|few|TRBV27|16
TGTGCCAGCAGTTTATCTAAGGGCCACCTAACCTACGAGCAGTACTTC
CASSLSKGHLTYEQYF
>-|TRBJ1-4|-|TRBV20-1|15
TGCAGTGCTAGAGATCCCAGGGTAGGCGGGGAAAAACTGTTTTTT
CSARDPRVGGEKLFF
>-|TRBJ1-1|-|TRBV7-2|16
TGTGCCAGCAGCTTAGGGAGACAGGCCATGAACACTGAAGCTTTCTTT
CASSLGRQAMNTEAFF
>TRBD1|TRBJ2-5|-|TRBV6-6|15
TGTGCCAGCAGCGGCCGGGACAGGGGGCAGGAGACCCAGTACTTC
CASSGRDRGQETQYF
>TRBD1|TRBJ1-2|-|TRBV7-9|16
TGTGCCAGCAGCCACCGGACAGGGGGACTCGACTATGGCTACACCTTC
CASSHRTGGLDYGYTF
>-|TRBJ2-2|once|TRBV6-2/TRBV6-3|14
TGTGCCATCACGGACAGCAGGAACACCGGGGAGCTGTTTTTT
CAITDSRNTGELFF
>-|TRBJ2-1|-|TRBV29-1|14
TGCAGCGTTTTTGACAGAGAAATCTACAATGAGCAGTTCTTC
CSVFDREIYNEQFF
>-|TRBJ2-7|few|TRBV12-3/TRBV12-4|12
TGTGCCAGCAGTCATCAGGGTTGTGAGCAGTACTTC
CASSHQGCEQYF
>-|TRBJ2-3|-|TRBV10-3|15
TGTGCCATCAGCGCCACAGGGGGGGGCACAGATACGCAGTATTTT
CAISATGGGTDTQYF
>-|TRBJ1-2|-|TRBV6-2/TRBV6-3|16
TGTGCCAGCAGTCCGATTTACAGGGAAAAGGGCTATGGCTACACCTTC
CASSPIYREKGYGYTF
>-|TRBJ1-5|-|TRBV16|15
TGTGCCAGCAGCCAATCTTGGGACGGCAATCAGCCCCAGCATTTT
CASSQSWDGNQPQHF
>-|TRBJ2-4|-|TRBV7-2|15
TGTGCCAGCAGCTTATCTCCACACTCCAAAAACATTCAGTACTTC
CASSLSPHSKNIQYF